A selection of T cell receptor beta chains follows, all from one sample in a study of cytomegalovirus exposure and HLA in healthy donors. Generated by immunoSEQ multiplex PCR, the TCRdb table keeps only in-frame clones and is missing some. The data contain around 64,000 clones, less than 70% of them singletons. Sequencing used PBMCs. The receptors were sampled from a woman aged 45-59 years in good health and CMV-seronegative. Each CDR3 is given with its conserved first and last residue. A D gene is named only where the DNA matches it firmly. A row's size may be missing; if present it is once, few, many or a size class.

clone size	V gene	D gene	J gene	CDR3 DNA	CDR3 protein
.	TRBV4-3	.	TRBJ1-2	TGCGCCAGCAGCCAAGATCTGGGGACTTTCTATGGCTACACCTTC	CASSQDLGTFYGYTF
few	TRBV28	TRBD1	TRBJ1-2	TGTGCCAGCAGCTCGACAGGACAGGGGAATGGCTACACCTTC	CASSSTGQGNGYTF
.	TRBV25-1	.	TRBJ2-7	TGTGCCAGCAGTGAAACCGGTCCCAACTACGAGCAGTACTTC	CASSETGPNYEQYF
once	TRBV21-1	.	TRBJ2-1	TGTGCCATCCATCGATCTTGGCGGGGCCCTTGGAGTTGGTCCTACAATGAGCAGTTCTTC	CAIHRSWRGPWSWSYNEQFF
.	TRBV7-2	.	TRBJ1-1	TGTGCCAGCAGCTTAGTTTCCGGGATTACTGAAGCTTTCTTT	CASSLVSGITEAFF
once	TRBV19	.	TRBJ2-1	TGTGCCAGTAGTTCCGACTCCGGAAAGCAGTTCTTC	CASSSDSGKQFF
.	TRBV28	.	TRBJ1-4	TGTGCCATCCCGGGGGGGACTGATGAAAAACTGTTTTTT	CAIPGGTDEKLFF
.	TRBV6-8	.	TRBJ2-2	TGTGCCAGCAGCCTACCCACAGGGAACACCGGGGAGCTGTTTTTT	CASSLPTGNTGELFF
few	TRBV6-6	TRBD1	TRBJ1-3	TGTGCCAGCACCGAGACAGGGCCTGGAAACACCATATATTTT	CASTETGPGNTIYF
.	TRBV29-1	.	TRBJ1-5	TGCAGCGTTGAAGAAGGTGGAGATCAGCCCCAGCATTTT	CSVEEGGDQPQHF
.	TRBV2	TRBD1	TRBJ1-5	TGTGCCAGCAGTGAATCGACAGGGGGGCATCAGCCCCAGCATTTT	CASSESTGGHQPQHF
.	TRBV7-9	.	TRBJ2-1	TGTGCCAGCAGCTTAGCTATTAAGGGGTACAATGAGCAGTTCTTC	CASSLAIKGYNEQFF
.	TRBV4-3	.	TRBJ1-2	TGCGCCAGCAGCCAAACCCAACAAGGGGCTGGCGGCTACACCTTC	CASSQTQQGAGGYTF
few	TRBV27	.	TRBJ2-7	TGTGCCAGCAGTCCAAGTTGGCAGGGGTACTACGAGCAGTACTTC	CASSPSWQGYYEQYF
.	TRBV2	.	TRBJ2-2	TGTGCCAGCAGTTCGAGCCCGAACACCGGGGAGCTGTTTTTT	CASSSSPNTGELFF
once	TRBV5-1	.	TRBJ2-1	TGCGCCAGCAGCTTGGGCAGTCCCACCTACAATGAGCAGTTCTTC	CASSLGSPTYNEQFF
few	TRBV5-5	.	TRBJ1-3	TGTGCCAGCAGGCCGCAGGGGAACCCTGGAAACACCATATATTTT	CASRPQGNPGNTIYF
.	TRBV28	.	TRBJ1-1	TGTGCCAGCAGTTTATCCTCCGGGAGGGACACTGAAGCTTTCTTT	CASSLSSGRDTEAFF
few	TRBV28	.	TRBJ2-7	TGTGCCAGCATTCCTACGGGACTCCGAAATAACCAGCAGTACTTC	CASIPTGLRNNQQYF
.	TRBV7-8	.	TRBJ1-5	TGTGCCAGCAGGCTGGATAGGTTACAGGGTAGCAATCAGCCCCAGCATTTT	CASRLDRLQGSNQPQHF
.	TRBV6-5	.	TRBJ1-1	TGTGCCAGCAGTTTAACAGGGTCGGACACTGAAGCTTTCTTT	CASSLTGSDTEAFF
few	TRBV9	.	TRBJ2-1	TGTGCCAGCAGCTTCCGGGTGTTCGACAATGAGCAGTTCTTC	CASSFRVFDNEQFF
few	TRBV7-2	.	TRBJ1-5	TGTGCCAGCAGCTCACAGGTCTATAGCAATCAGCCCCAGCATTTT	CASSSQVYSNQPQHF
.	TRBV19	TRBD2	TRBJ2-3	TGTGCCAGTAGTAGGACTAGCGGGGGAGACACAGATACGCAGTATTTT	CASSRTSGGDTDTQYF
.	TRBV28	.	TRBJ1-1	TGTGCCAGCAGTTTATCGGGGGTGGCGCACACTGAAGCTTTCTTT	CASSLSGVAHTEAFF
.	TRBV6-5	TRBD1	TRBJ1-4	TGTGCCAGCAGTCCACAGGGGGCGGATGAAAAACTGTTTTTT	CASSPQGADEKLFF
few	TRBV9	.	TRBJ2-3	TGTGCCAGCAGCCCCCAGGTGGGCACAGATACGCAGTATTTT	CASSPQVGTDTQYF
.	TRBV6-5	.	TRBJ2-1	TGTGCCAGCAGTTACAATGTAGGAGGGAATGAGCAGTTCTTC	CASSYNVGGNEQFF
.	TRBV18	TRBD2	TRBJ2-2	TGTGCCAGCTCACCACCGTCAGCGGGAGCTAAGGGCGGGGAGCTGTTTTTT	CASSPPSAGAKGGELFF
.	TRBV7-6	TRBD2	TRBJ2-7	TGTGCCAGCAGCTTGGGACTAGCGGGAGGTGCCGACGAGCAGTACTTC	CASSLGLAGGADEQYF
.	TRBV15	TRBD1	TRBJ2-7	TGTGCCACCAGCAGGGGACCCCAGGGGGCCGCCTACGAGCAGTACTTC	CATSRGPQGAAYEQYF
.	TRBV5-4	TRBD1	TRBJ2-7	TGTGCCAGCAGCGTTAGCCGACAGGGACCCTACGAGCAGTACTTC	CASSVSRQGPYEQYF
.	TRBV5-6	.	TRBJ2-7	TGTGCCAGCAGCTTTACGGAAGGGGTGGGGGAGCAGTACTTC	CASSFTEGVGEQYF
.	TRBV4-2	.	TRBJ2-1	TGTGCCAGCAGCCAAGAGTTAAGGAACTACTGGAAGCAGTTCTTC	CASSQELRNYWKQFF
.	TRBV6-6	TRBD2	TRBJ2-1	TGTGCCAGCGAGGCGGGAGGGCTCTCTTCTGAGCAGTTCTTC	CASEAGGLSSEQFF
few	TRBV29-1	TRBD2	TRBJ2-3	TGCAGCGTTGAAGATCCTAATAGCGGGGGGCGTTCGCAGTATTTT	CSVEDPNSGGRSQYF
few	TRBV4-2	.	TRBJ1-6	TGTGCCAGCAGCCAAGATCCGGTCTCTCGGGGATCACCCCTCCACTTT	CASSQDPVSRGSPLHF
.	TRBV28	.	TRBJ1-2	TGTGCCAGCAGTTCACAGTCCTATGGCTACACCTTC	CASSSQSYGYTF
few	TRBV30	TRBD1	TRBJ1-5	TGTGCCTGGAGTAGGGGGGACAGGCTGCGGCCCCAGCATTTT	CAWSRGDRLRPQHF
.	TRBV4-3	.	TRBJ2-7	TGCGCCAGCAGCCAAGAGGAGTTCTCCTACGAGCAGTACTTC	CASSQEEFSYEQYF
.	TRBV5-6	.	TRBJ1-1	TGTGCCAGCAGCTATCGCAGTGGGGCCATGAACACTGAAGCTTTCTTT	CASSYRSGAMNTEAFF
.	TRBV28	.	TRBJ1-2	TGTGCCAGCAGTTTATGGGCCGACAGGCTCTATGGCTACACCTTC	CASSLWADRLYGYTF
.	TRBV27	.	TRBJ2-7	TGTGCCAGCAGTTTAGCCCGCGGTAGCTCCTACGAGCAGTACTTC	CASSLARGSSYEQYF
.	TRBV5-1	.	TRBJ2-5	TGCGCCAGCAGCCGAGGGAGCGGCCAAGAGACCCAGTACTTC	CASSRGSGQETQYF
.	TRBV9	.	TRBJ2-3	TGTGCCAGCAGCGTGGGCGACACAGATACGCAGTATTTT	CASSVGDTDTQYF
.	TRBV6-4	.	TRBJ2-1	TGTGCCAGCAGTGAACAACTAGTCGGTGAGCAGTTCTTC	CASSEQLVGEQFF
.	TRBV13	.	TRBJ2-2	TGTGCCAGCAAGCCGGGACTGAACACCGGGGAGCTGTTTTTT	CASKPGLNTGELFF
.	TRBV4-3	TRBD1	TRBJ1-5	TGCGCCAGCAGCCAAGACGGGCAGGGGGGCCAGCCCCAGCATTTT	CASSQDGQGGQPQHF
.	TRBV18	.	TRBJ1-1	TGTGCCAGCTCACCCGACAGGACGAACACTGAAGCTTTCTTT	CASSPDRTNTEAFF
.	TRBV4-1	.	TRBJ2-1	TGCGCCAGCAGCCTGGGGACTGCAGACTACAATGAGCAGTTCTTC	CASSLGTADYNEQFF
few	TRBV6-6	.	TRBJ2-7	TGTGCCAGCACCAAGAGGGGGTCGGACTACGAGCAGTACTTC	CASTKRGSDYEQYF
.	TRBV5-4	.	TRBJ1-4	TGTGCCAGCAGCCCGGGGGTGGGTGAAAAACTGTTTTTT	CASSPGVGEKLFF
few	TRBV7-2	.	TRBJ2-3	TGTGCCAGCAGCCGCGTCCGAAGCGGTGAAGATACGCAGTATTTT	CASSRVRSGEDTQYF
.	TRBV9	TRBD1	TRBJ1-2	TGTGCCAGCAGCGTAGGGACAGGGGAGGGTTATGGCTACACCTTC	CASSVGTGEGYGYTF
few	TRBV19	.	TRBJ2-7	TGTGCCAGTAGTACGTTTTTATCGACAGCCGACGGAATACTCTCCTACGAGCAGTACTTC	CASSTFLSTADGILSYEQYF
.	TRBV20-1	.	TRBJ2-7	TGCAGTGCTACTCCTATTTACGAGCAGTACTTC	CSATPIYEQYF
.	TRBV7-2	TRBD2	TRBJ2-2	TGTGCCAGCAGCTTAGCCGGACTAGCGGGAGTAGCCGGGGAGCTGTTTTTT	CASSLAGLAGVAGELFF
.	TRBV2	.	TRBJ1-2	TGTGCCAGCAGTGATTCGGCAGGGTATGGCTACACCTTC	CASSDSAGYGYTF
few	TRBV7-2	TRBD2	TRBJ2-3	TGTGCCAGCAGCTTGGATGTGGGGACTAGCGGGAGAAATACGCAGTATTTT	CASSLDVGTSGRNTQYF